Only a few counts were recorded for the clone carrying this T cell receptor beta chain. The antigen remains unidentified. cDNA libraries for TCR alpha and TCR beta, carrying sample barcodes and UMIs, came from 5'RACE with constant-segment primers. TCRdb reprocessed the 5' RACE reads with MiXCR, giving one entry per CDR3 protein. The profile shows around 340,000 distinct CDR3 sequences, about an eighth of them singletons. The source of the sample is a study of T-cell memory formation after mild COVID-19. Study-level background: Clusters of TCRs were largely donor specific. Study conclusions and caveats: Shrinking CD4+ clones were chiefly CM and EM; CD8+ ones were chiefly EMRA.

There are 14 residues in the CDR3. Germline assignment: CDR1 SEHNR and CDR2 FQNEAQ (reference sequence). The sample was PBMCs or a T cell subset sorted from them (not recorded which). The gene calls are TRBV7-9 and TRBJ2-7; tentatively, D is TRBD2 (6 bases). The TCR was taken from a man aged 18-30 years who had mild COVID-19 (a few samples of this study predate the infection). Cell type and time point are not known. The CDR3 nucleotides are TGTGCCAGCAGCTTATCGAGGGACTCCGACGAGCAGTACGTC. It encodes CASSLSRDSDEQYV.